This note documents a single T cell receptor beta chain sequence. Its target is unknown. The data are from a study of cytomegalovirus exposure and HLA in healthy donors. Study information: Most genotyped donors, over 70% of fewer than 400, had Caucasian-associated genetic ancestry. Findings and limits, study-wide: A later analysis found TCR association rates differed by HLA locus, highest for DRB1 and lowest for HLA-C. Only CMV serostatus was available as immune exposure information.

Both 60 Vbeta primers and 13 Jbeta primers went into the PCR. Profiled with immunoSEQ multiplex PCR; TCRdb holds only in-frame clones, not every one. The table includes around 300,000 clones, around 90% detected once. Germline trimming cut 8 bases from V and 3 bases from J; bases unmatched to any gene: 0. The germline CDR1 and CDR2 sequences are SNHLY and FYNNEI. The CDR3 spans 12 residues. Sequences were obtained from PBMCs. This chain uses TRBV2 with TRBJ1-1; 10 bases match TRBD1. This TCR was recovered from a woman younger than 30 in good health and CMV-seronegative. The CDR3 nucleotides read TGTGCCAGCGGGACAGGGGACACTGAAGCTTTCTTT. Its translation: CASGTGDTEAFF.